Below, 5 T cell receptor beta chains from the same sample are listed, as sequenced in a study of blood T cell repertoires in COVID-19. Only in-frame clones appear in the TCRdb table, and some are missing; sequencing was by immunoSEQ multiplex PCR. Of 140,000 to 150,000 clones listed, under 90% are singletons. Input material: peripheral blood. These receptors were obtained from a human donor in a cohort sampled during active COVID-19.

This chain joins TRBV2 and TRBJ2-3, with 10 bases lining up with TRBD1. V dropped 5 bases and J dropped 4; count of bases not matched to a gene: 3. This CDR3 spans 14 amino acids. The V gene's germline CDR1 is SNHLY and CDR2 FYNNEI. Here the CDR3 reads CASSRDRGPDTQYF. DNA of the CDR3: TGTGCCAGCAGTCGGGACAGGGGTCCAGATACGCAGTATTTT.

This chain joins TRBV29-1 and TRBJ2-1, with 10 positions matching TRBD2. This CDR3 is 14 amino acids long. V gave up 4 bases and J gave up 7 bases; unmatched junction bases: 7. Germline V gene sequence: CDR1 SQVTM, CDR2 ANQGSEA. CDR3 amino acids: CSVVLLAGLNEQFF. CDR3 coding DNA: TGCAGCGTTGTTTTACTAGCGGGACTGAATGAGCAGTTCTTC.

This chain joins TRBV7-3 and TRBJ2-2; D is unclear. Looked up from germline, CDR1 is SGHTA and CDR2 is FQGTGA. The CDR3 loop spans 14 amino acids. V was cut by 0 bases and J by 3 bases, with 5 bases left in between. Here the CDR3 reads CASSLTQYTGELFF. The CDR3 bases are TGTGCCAGCAGCTTAACCCAGTACACCGGGGAGCTGTTTTTT.

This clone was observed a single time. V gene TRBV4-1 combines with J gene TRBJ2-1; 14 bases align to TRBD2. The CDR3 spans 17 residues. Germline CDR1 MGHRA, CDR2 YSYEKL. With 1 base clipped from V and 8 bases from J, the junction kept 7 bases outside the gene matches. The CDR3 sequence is CASSQVPGTSGSDEQFF. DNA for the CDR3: TGCGCCAGCAGCCAAGTACCCGGGACTAGCGGGAGCGATGAGCAGTTCTTC.

This CDR3 is CASSSDSGNEKLFF. Written as DNA, the CDR3 is TGTGCCAGCAGTAGTGACTCCGGTAATGAAAAACTGTTTTTT. The chain couples TRBV6-6 to TRBJ1-4; no clear D gene. This CDR3 spans 14 amino acids. CDR1 and CDR2 from the germline V gene are MNHNY and SVGAGI (reference sequence). The V gene lost 5 bases and the J gene lost 4 bases, with 11 bases spanning the gap.